This T cell receptor (beta chain) emerged from a study of blood T cell repertoires in COVID-19. Across the whole study: The United States, Italy and Spain were the sources of the acute and convalescent COVID-19 samples. Sources were T cells, B-cell-depleted T cells, or PBMCs; the material itself was cDNA or gDNA.

The germline V gene has CDR1 MNHEY and CDR2 SMNVEV (reference sequence). V trimming: 2 bases; J trimming: 5 bases; junction bases outside the gene matches: 13. This CDR3 has 17 residues. This clone was detected only a few times. Profiling relied on immunoSEQ multiplex PCR, and the TCRdb table lists in-frame clones only, not all of them. The table records around 270,000 clones, approximately 81% of them present only once. The J gene is TRBJ1-2, the V gene TRBV27; 8 nucleotides align to TRBD1. The receptor's source is a man in his fifties or sixties with acute or convalescent COVID-19. Specimen: peripheral blood. CDR3 loop: CASSLLATGTGRYGYTF. CDR3 bases: TGTGCCAGCAGTTTACTTGCTACCGGGACAGGTCGGTATGGCTACACCTTC.